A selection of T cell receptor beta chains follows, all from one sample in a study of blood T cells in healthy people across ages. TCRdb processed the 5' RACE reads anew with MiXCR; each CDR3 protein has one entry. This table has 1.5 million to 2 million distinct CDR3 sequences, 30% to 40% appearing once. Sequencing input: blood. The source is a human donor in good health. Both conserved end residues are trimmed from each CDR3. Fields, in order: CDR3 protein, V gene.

CDR3 protein: AISERKGSDPRAQH; V gene: TRBV10-3
CDR3 protein: ASRNLAGGYEQY; V gene: TRBV3-1
CDR3 protein: ASSQEGRKQF; V gene: TRBV4-3
CDR3 protein: SARPGEYGVTYEQY; V gene: TRBV20-1
CDR3 protein: ASSAFPGMSMRYT; V gene: TRBV6-5
CDR3 protein: ASSYNPPGYT; V gene: TRBV6-6
CDR3 protein: ASSLQGVEAF; V gene: TRBV5-1
CDR3 protein: AISAGRDYEQY; V gene: TRBV10-3
CDR3 protein: ASSLGGAGPNNEQF; V gene: TRBV5-6
CDR3 protein: ASSPRDRVNEKLF; V gene: TRBV19
CDR3 protein: ASSQVLIHSADTQY; V gene: TRBV4-1
CDR3 protein: ASSLGQVINYGYT; V gene: TRBV13
CDR3 protein: ASSDRVSYGYT; V gene: TRBV4-1
CDR3 protein: SAKRDRPRETQY; V gene: TRBV20-1
CDR3 protein: ASSLFWTAYNEQF; V gene: TRBV27
CDR3 protein: ASGLIQGPYNEQF; V gene: TRBV12-5
CDR3 protein: ASSLRVGGTEAF; V gene: TRBV7-2
CDR3 protein: ASSLGTDRTLDEAF; V gene: TRBV11-2
CDR3 protein: ASSLMTGGEETQY; V gene: TRBV7-8
CDR3 protein: AIWDTTYEQY; V gene: TRBV10-3
CDR3 protein: SARGMDKVGFYGYT; V gene: TRBV20-1
CDR3 protein: SARGGTGVSGANVLT; V gene: TRBV20-1
CDR3 protein: ASSLRAGGSTDTQY; V gene: TRBV7-8
CDR3 protein: ASSLAQVSDSRNYGYT; V gene: TRBV5-1
CDR3 protein: ASSSSGLQH; V gene: TRBV7-2
CDR3 protein: ATSDWGLAGADNEQF; V gene: TRBV24-1
CDR3 protein: ASSRPGVSKHNEQF; V gene: TRBV3-1
CDR3 protein: SAMTGEDEQY; V gene: TRBV29-1
CDR3 protein: ASSQDPGVEYEQY; V gene: TRBV4-3
CDR3 protein: ASSFTRRGYNEQF; V gene: TRBV5-1
CDR3 protein: ASSFGTDYGYT; V gene: TRBV7-9